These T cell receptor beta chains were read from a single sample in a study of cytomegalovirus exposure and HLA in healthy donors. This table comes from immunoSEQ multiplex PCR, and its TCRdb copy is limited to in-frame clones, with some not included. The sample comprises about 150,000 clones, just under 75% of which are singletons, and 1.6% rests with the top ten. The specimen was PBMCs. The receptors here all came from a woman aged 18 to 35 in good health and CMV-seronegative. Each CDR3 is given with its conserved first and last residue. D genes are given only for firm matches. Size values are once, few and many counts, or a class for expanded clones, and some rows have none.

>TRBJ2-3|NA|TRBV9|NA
CASSVGGSLTDTQYF
TGTGCCAGCAGCGTAGGAGGGAGCCTCACAGATACGCAGTATTTT
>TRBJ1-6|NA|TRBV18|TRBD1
CASSPLTGDNSPLHF
TGTGCCAGCTCACCATTGACAGGGGATAATTCACCCCTCCACTTT
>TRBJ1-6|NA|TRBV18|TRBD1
CASSPPGRGQSPLHF
TGTGCCAGCTCACCACCGGGCAGGGGGCAATCACCCCTCCACTTT
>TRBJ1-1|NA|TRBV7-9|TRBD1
CASSPSAPGGRTEAFF
TGTGCCAGCAGCCCCTCGGCACCAGGGGGCCGAACTGAAGCTTTCTTT
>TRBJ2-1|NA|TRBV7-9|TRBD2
CASSLGGLAGGLQGQFF
TGTGCCAGCAGCTTAGGAGGACTAGCGGGAGGCCTACAAGGGCAGTTCTTC
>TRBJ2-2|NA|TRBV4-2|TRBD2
CASSQPPGLAGNNTGELFF
TGTGCCAGCAGCCAACCCCCGGGGCTAGCGGGGAATAACACCGGGGAGCTGTTTTTT
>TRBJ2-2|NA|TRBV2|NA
CASSERTGHTGELFF
TGTGCCAGCAGTGAAAGAACAGGGCACACCGGGGAGCTGTTTTTT
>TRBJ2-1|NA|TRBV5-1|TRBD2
CASSLERTSGSYGNEQFF
TGCGCCAGCAGCTTGGAAAGGACTAGCGGGAGTTATGGCAATGAGCAGTTCTTC
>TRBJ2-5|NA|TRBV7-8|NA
CASSKRSLLRASQETQYF
TGTGCCAGCAGTAAAAGGTCGTTGCTCAGGGCCAGCCAAGAGACCCAGTACTTC
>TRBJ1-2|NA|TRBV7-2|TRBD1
CASSRPRDRATYGYTF
TGTGCCAGCAGCCGTCCCCGGGACAGGGCAACCTATGGCTACACCTTC
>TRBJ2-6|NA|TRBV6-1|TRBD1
CASSEPWGTGRSGANVLTF
TGTGCCAGCAGTGAACCATGGGGGACAGGGCGCTCTGGGGCCAACGTCCTGACTTTC
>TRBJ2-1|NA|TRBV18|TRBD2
CASSVTLAESSYNEQFF
TGTGCCAGCTCAGTCACACTAGCGGAAAGCTCCTACAATGAGCAGTTCTTC
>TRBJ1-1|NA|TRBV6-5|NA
CASSLGRGRAFF
TGTGCCAGCAGCCTGGGGAGAGGGAGAGCTTTCTTT
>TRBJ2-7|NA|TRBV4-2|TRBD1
CASGWRGTGSYEQYF
TGTGCCAGCGGGTGGAGGGGGACAGGCTCCTACGAGCAGTACTTC
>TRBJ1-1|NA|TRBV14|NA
CASSQDRGWRPQAEAFF
TGTGCCAGCAGCCAAGATAGGGGGTGGCGCCCGCAAGCTGAAGCTTTCTTT
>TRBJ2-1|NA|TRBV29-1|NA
CSVEDQSDHNEQFF
TGCAGCGTTGAAGATCAGAGCGACCACAATGAGCAGTTCTTC
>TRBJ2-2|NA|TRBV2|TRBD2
CASSVPRTSGGARAELFF
TGTGCCAGCAGTGTACCCCGGACTAGCGGGGGGGCCCGTGCGGAGCTGTTTTTT
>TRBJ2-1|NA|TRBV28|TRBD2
CATWRLAGGRAYNEQFF
TGTGCCACTTGGCGACTAGCGGGGGGGCGAGCCTACAATGAGCAGTTCTTC
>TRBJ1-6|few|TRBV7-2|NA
CASSLTLLPGRDNSPLHF
TGTGCCAGCAGCTTAACCCTTCTCCCTGGGAGGGATAATTCACCCCTCCACTTT
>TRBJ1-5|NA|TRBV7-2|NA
CASSLPGQPNQPQHF
TGTGCCAGCAGCTTACCAGGACAGCCGAATCAGCCCCAGCATTTT
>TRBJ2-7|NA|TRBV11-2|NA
CASSFVFDEQYF
TGTGCCAGCAGCTTCGTATTTGACGAGCAGTACTTC
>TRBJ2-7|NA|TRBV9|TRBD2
CASSAHPSGAYEQYF
TGTGCCAGCAGCGCCCACCCTAGCGGAGCCTACGAGCAGTACTTC
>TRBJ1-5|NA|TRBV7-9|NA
CASSFHRDRGNQPQHF
TGTGCCAGCAGCTTTCACAGGGATCGTGGCAATCAGCCCCAGCATTTT
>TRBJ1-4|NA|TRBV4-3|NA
CASSQVPGGPKLFF
TGCGCCAGCAGCCAAGTTCCCGGGGGTCCCAAACTGTTTTTT
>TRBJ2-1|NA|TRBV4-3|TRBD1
CASGPLGQGYNEQFF
TGCGCCAGCGGACCCCTGGGACAGGGCTACAATGAGCAGTTCTTC
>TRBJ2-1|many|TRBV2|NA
CASTLAGYNEQFF
TGTGCCAGCACACTAGCTGGATACAATGAGCAGTTCTTC
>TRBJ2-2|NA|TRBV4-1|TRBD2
CASSQDRPSGRVQGELFF
TGCGCCAGCAGCCAAGATAGGCCTAGCGGGAGGGTACAAGGGGAGCTGTTTTTT
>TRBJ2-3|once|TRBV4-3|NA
CASSQAGYTDTQYF
TGCGCCAGCAGCCAAGCAGGGTACACAGATACGCAGTATTTT
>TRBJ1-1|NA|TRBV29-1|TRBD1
CSVDGTGATEAFF
TGCAGCGTTGATGGGACAGGGGCCACTGAAGCTTTCTTT
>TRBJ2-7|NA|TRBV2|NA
CASSRYVSYEQYF
TGTGCCAGCAGCCGCTACGTATCCTACGAGCAGTACTTC
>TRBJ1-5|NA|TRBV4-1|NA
CASSPSPPRGRQPQHF
TGCGCCAGCAGCCCATCCCCCCCCAGGGGACGTCAGCCCCAACATTTT
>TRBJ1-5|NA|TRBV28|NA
CASRIGGVGVSNQPQHF
TGTGCCAGCAGAATAGGGGGGGTTGGGGTTAGCAATCAGCCCCAGCATTTT
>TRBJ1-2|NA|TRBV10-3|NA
CAISESRAGDDYGYTF
TGTGCCATCAGTGAGTCTCGGGCAGGGGATGACTATGGCTACACCTTC
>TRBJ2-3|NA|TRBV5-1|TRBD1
CASSLGQGGPVTDTQYF
TGCGCCAGCAGCCTCGGACAGGGCGGCCCGGTCACAGATACGCAGTATTTT
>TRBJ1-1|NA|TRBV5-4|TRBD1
CASSPSLGRTGGNTEAFF
TGTGCCAGCAGCCCCTCCCTGGGACGGACAGGGGGGAACACTGAAGCTTTCTTT
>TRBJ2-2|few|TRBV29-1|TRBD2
CSVDGMASGTGAGELFF
TGCAGCGTTGATGGGATGGCGAGCGGGACTGGGGCCGGGGAGCTGTTTTTT
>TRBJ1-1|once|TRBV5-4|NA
CASSLIGTGGTEAFF
TGTGCCAGCAGCTTGATAGGGACCGGGGGCACTGAAGCTTTCTTT
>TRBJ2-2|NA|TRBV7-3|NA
CASSLTGGAGGELFF
TGTGCCAGCAGCTTAACGGGGGGGGCCGGCGGGGAGCTGTTTTTT
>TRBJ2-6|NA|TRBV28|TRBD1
CASSQGQGGAHVLTF
TGTGCCAGCAGCCAGGGACAGGGGGGAGCCCACGTCCTGACTTTC
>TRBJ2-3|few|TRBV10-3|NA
CAIRNLTVDTQYF
TGTGCCATCAGGAATCTAACGGTTGATACGCAGTATTTT
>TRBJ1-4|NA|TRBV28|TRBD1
CASSPQGAGEKLFF
TGTGCCAGCAGTCCCCAGGGGGCAGGAGAAAAACTGTTTTTT
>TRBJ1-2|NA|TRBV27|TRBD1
CASSSNNRGNYGYTF
TGTGCCAGCAGTTCCAACAACAGGGGGAACTATGGCTACACCTTC
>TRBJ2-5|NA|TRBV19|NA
CASSWGLRETQYF
TGTGCCAGTAGCTGGGGGCTCAGAGAGACCCAGTACTTC